These 4 T cell receptor beta chains came from one sample sequenced in a study of shared clonotypes between healthy human individuals. The table came from immunoSEQ multiplex PCR; TCRdb's copy has only in-frame clones and leaves some out. The profile shows about 980,000 clones, more than 75% of them singletons. Sequenced material: memory CD4+ T cells sorted from blood. Described subset: CD45RA-negative fraction. All receptors come from a man between 18 and 29 years old in good health.

This clone has a count of ten or more. The chain recombines TRBV2 with TRBJ1-1; 8 nucleotides match TRBD1. The V gene end was trimmed by 6 bases and the J gene end by 5 bases; junction bases not matched to a gene: 11. The CDR3 is 15 residues long. The germline V gene encodes CDR1 SNHLY and CDR2 FYNNEI. The CDR3 protein is CASRPDRTGRTEAFF. The CDR3 DNA sequence: TGTGCCAGCAGACCCGACCGGACAGGGAGGACTGAAGCTTTCTTT.

This clone occurred many times. Within the sample, other DNA sequences also encode this same CDR3. V usage is TRBV10-2 and J usage is TRBJ1-1, with D perhaps TRBD1 (5 bases). Germline values: CDR1 WSHSY, CDR2 SAAADI. The CDR3 has 14 residues. V was cut by 4 bases and J by 0 bases, with 9 bases left in between. CDR3 bases: TGCGCCAGCAGTGTTAAGGACATGAACACTGAAGCTTTCTTT. Its translation is CASSVKDMNTEAFF.

This clone showed up just a few times. The sample carries other DNA sequences with the same CDR3. The chain employs TRBV30 and TRBJ1-3; D call uncertain. This CDR3 has 13 amino acids. The V end was cut by 0 bases, the J end by 2 bases, with 5 bases between. Germline CDR1 and CDR2: GTSNPN and SVGIG (reference sequence). CDR3 DNA sequence: TGTGCCTGGAGTGTCCAGACTGGAAACACCATATATTTT. This gives the protein CAWSVQTGNTIYF.

This sequence joins TRBV27 and TRBJ1-4; 7 nucleotides line up with TRBD1. CDR3 length: 14 amino acids. The V segment lost 6 bases and the J segment 0 bases; nucleotides outside the gene matches: 1. Germline V gives CDR1 MNHEY, CDR2 SMNVEV (reference sequence). CDR3 DNA: TGTGCCAGCAGAGGGACAGCAACTAATGAAAAACTGTTTTTT. Translating it yields CASRGTATNEKLFF.